The present T cell receptor (beta chain) was sequenced within a study of T cells after yellow fever vaccination. TCRdb passed the 5' RACE reads through MiXCR, listing each CDR3 protein once. The repertoire holds under 550,000 distinct CDR3 sequences, with 20% to 25% as singletons. The junction had 5 bases not matched to a gene; V was cut back by 2 bases and J by 14 bases. The CDR3 extends over 13 amino acids. Germline CDR1 reads LGHDT; CDR2 reads YNNKEL (reference sequence). Source: PBMCs, taken roughly 23 days after the first yellow fever vaccination. The TCR originated in a man aged 18-30 years who received the YFV17D yellow fever vaccine. The chain has TRBV3-1 and TRBJ1-5; 11 positions match TRBD1. The CDR3 DNA is TGTGCCAGCAGCCAACGAGGGACAGGGGGGGAGCATTTT. It codes for CASSQRGTGGEHF.